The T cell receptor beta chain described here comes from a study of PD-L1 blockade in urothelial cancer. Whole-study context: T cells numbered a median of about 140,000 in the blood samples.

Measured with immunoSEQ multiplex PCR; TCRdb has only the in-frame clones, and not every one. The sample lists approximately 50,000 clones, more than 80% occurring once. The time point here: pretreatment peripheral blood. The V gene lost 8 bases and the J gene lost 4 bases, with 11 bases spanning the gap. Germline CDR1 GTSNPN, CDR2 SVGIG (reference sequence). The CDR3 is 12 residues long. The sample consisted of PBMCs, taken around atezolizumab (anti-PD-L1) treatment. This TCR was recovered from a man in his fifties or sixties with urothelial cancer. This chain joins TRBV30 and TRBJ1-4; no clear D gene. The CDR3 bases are TGTGCCATGGGAGGAGATAATGAAAAACTGTTTTTT. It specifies CAMGGDNEKLFF.